This T cell receptor (beta chain) was sequenced in a study of CD8+CD57+ T cells in acquired aplastic anemia. Between the trimmed V and J ends, which lost 3 bases and 4 bases, there was a span of 12 bases. CDR3 size: 14 residues. Germline assignment: CDR1 MDHEN and CDR2 SYDVKM. The template used for profiling TCR beta VDJ and CDR3 was genomic DNA. TCRdb re-called the reads through MiXCR, storing one row per CDR3 protein. The sample lists about 180,000 distinct CDR3 sequences, less than 50% occurring once. Patients who underwent sequencing had shown CD8+CD57+ cell expansion by flow cytometry. This clonotype was obtained from a human donor with aplastic anemia. The rearrangement uses TRBV28 and TRBJ1-2; perhaps TRBD1 as D (5 bases). Sequencing was performed on sorted CD4+, CD8+, or CD8+CD57+ T cells (not recorded which) from PBMCs. The CDR3 coding sequence is TGTGCCAGCAGTTTGGGACGGGGGATCTATGGCTACACCTTC. Protein: CASSLGRGIYGYTF.